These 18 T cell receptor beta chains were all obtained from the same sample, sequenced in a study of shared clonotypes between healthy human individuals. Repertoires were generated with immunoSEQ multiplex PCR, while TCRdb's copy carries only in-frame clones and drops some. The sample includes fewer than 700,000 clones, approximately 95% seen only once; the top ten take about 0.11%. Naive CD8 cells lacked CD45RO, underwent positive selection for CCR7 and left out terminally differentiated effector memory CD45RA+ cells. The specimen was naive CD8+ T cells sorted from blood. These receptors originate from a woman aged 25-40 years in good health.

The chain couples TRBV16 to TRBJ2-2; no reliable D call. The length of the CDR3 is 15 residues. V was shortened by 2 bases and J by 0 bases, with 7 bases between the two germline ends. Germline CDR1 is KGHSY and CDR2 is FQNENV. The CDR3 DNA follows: TGTGCCAGCAGCCAAGCAGGAACGAACACCGGGGAGCTGTTTTTT. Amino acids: CASSQAGTNTGELFF. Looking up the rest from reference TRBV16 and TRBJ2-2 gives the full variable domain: GEEVAQTPKHLVRGEGQKAKLYCAPIKGHSYVFWYQQVLKNEFKFLISFQNENVFDETGMPKERFSAKCLPNSPCSLEIQATKLEDSAVYFCASSQAGTNTGELFFGEGSRLTVL.

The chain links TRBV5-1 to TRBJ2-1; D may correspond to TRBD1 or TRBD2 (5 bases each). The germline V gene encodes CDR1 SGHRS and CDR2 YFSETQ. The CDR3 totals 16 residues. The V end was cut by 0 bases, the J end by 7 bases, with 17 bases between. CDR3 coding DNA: TGCGCCAGCAGCTTGGTCCCAGGGACCGCTGAAAATGAGCAGTTCTTC. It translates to CASSLVPGTAENEQFF.

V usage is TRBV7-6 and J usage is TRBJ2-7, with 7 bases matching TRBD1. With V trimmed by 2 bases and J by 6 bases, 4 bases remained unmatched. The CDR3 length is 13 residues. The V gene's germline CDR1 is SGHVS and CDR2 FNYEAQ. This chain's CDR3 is CASSLTGDGEQYF. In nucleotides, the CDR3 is TGTGCCAGCAGCTTAACAGGGGATGGCGAGCAGTACTTC. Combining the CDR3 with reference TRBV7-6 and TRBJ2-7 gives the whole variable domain GAGVSQSPRYKVTKRGQDVALRCDPISGHVSLYWYRQALGQGPEFLTYFNYEAQQDKSGLPNDRFSAERPEGSISTLTIQRTEQRDSAMYRCASSLTGDGEQYFGPGTRLTVT.

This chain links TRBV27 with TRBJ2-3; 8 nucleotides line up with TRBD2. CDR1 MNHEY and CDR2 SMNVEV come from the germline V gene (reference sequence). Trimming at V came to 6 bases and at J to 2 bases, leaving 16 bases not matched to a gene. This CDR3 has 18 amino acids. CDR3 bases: TGTGCCAGCAGCCTAACCCCCTACAGCGGGAGTCTCACAGATACGCAGTATTTT. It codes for CASSLTPYSGSLTDTQYF.

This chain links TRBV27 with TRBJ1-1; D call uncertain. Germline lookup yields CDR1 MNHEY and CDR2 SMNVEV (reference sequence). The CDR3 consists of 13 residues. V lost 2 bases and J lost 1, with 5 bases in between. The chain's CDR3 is CASSLVKNTEAFF. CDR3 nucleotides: TGTGCCAGCAGTTTAGTTAAGAACACTGAAGCTTTCTTT.

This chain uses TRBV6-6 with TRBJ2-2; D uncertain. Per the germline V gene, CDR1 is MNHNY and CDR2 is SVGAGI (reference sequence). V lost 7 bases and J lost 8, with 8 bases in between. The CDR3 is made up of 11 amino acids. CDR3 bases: TGTGCCAGCACCGACGGAGGGGAGCTGTTTTTT. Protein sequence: CASTDGGELFF.

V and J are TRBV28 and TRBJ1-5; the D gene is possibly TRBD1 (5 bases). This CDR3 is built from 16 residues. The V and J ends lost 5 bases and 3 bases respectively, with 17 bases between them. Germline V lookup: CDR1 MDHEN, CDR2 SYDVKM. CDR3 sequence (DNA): TGTGCCAGCAGTCCCCTGACCCTCAGGGACAATCAGCCCCAGCATTTT. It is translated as CASSPLTLRDNQPQHF. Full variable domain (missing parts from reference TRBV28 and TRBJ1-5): DVKVTQSSRYLVKRTGEKVFLECVQDMDHENMFWYRQDPGLGLRLIYFSYDVKMKEKGDIPEGYSVSREKKERFSLILESASTNQTSMYLCASSPLTLRDNQPQHFGDGTRLSIL.

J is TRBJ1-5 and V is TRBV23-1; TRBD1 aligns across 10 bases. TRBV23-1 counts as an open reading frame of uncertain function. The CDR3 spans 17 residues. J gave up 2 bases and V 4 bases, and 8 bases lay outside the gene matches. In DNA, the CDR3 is TGCGCCAGCAGTCCGGGGACAGGGGTGATCTGCAATCAGCCCCAGCATTTT. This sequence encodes CASSPGTGVICNQPQHF.

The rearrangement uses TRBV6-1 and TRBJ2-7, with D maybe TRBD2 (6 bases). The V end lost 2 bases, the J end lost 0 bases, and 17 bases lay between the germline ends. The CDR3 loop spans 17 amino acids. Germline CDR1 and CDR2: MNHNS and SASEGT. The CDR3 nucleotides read TGTGCCAGCAGTGAATATGAACTAGCACAGAGCTCCTACGAGCAGTACTTC. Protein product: CASSEYELAQSSYEQYF.

CDR3 sequence (DNA): TGTGCCAGCAGCCAAGATTTTGGAATGAACACTGAAGCTTTCTTT. Amino acid sequence: CASSQDFGMNTEAFF. The chain employs TRBV4-2 and TRBJ1-1; D unclear. The CDR3 is made up of 15 amino acids. The V gene's germline CDR1 is LGHNA and CDR2 YNFKEQ. The V end was cut by 0 bases, the J end by 0 bases, with 8 bases between.

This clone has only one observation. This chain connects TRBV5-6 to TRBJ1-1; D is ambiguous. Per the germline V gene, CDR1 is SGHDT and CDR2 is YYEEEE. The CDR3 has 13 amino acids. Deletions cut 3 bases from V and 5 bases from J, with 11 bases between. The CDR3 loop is CASSSVSDTEAFF. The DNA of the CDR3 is TGTGCCAGCAGCTCTGTCAGCGATACTGAAGCTTTCTTT.

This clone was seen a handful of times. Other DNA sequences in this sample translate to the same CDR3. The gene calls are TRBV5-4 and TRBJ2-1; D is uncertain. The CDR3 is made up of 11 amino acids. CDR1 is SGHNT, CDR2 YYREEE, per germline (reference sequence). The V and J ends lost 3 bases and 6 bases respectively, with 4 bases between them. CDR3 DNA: TGTGCCAGCAGCTCCCTCAATGAGCAGTTCTTC. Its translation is CASSSLNEQFF.

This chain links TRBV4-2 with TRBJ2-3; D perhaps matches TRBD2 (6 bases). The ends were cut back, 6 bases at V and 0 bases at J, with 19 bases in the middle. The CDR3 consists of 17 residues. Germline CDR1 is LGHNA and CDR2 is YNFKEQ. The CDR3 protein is CASRGRDGGTSTDTQYF. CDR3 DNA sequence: TGTGCCAGCAGGGGACGGGATGGCGGGACTAGCACAGATACGCAGTATTTT.

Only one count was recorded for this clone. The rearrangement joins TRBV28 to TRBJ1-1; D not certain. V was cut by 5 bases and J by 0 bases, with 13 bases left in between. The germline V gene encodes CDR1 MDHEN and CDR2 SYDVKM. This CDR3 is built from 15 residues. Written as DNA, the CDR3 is TGTGCCAGCAGTATCTCGGGCAGAATGAACACTGAAGCTTTCTTT. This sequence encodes CASSISGRMNTEAFF.

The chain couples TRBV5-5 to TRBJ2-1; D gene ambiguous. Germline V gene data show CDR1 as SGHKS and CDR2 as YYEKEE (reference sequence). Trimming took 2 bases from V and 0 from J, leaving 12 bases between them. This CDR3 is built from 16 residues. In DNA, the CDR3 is TGTGCCAGCAGCTTAAGGACCTCGAGCTCCTACAATGAGCAGTTCTTC. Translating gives CASSLRTSSSYNEQFF.

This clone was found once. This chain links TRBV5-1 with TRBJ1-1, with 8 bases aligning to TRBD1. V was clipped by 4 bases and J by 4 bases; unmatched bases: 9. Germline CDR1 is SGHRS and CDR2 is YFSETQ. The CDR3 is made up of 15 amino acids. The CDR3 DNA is TGCGCCAGCAGCCCTTGGACAGGGTCGGGCACTGAAGCTTTCTTT. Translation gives CASSPWTGSGTEAFF.

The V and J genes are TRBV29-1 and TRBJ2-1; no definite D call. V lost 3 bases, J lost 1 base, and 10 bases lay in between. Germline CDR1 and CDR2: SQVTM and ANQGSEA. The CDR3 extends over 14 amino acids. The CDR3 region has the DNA TGCAGCGTTGATGCTGGGTGGTCCTACAATGAGCAGTTCTTC. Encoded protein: CSVDAGWSYNEQFF.

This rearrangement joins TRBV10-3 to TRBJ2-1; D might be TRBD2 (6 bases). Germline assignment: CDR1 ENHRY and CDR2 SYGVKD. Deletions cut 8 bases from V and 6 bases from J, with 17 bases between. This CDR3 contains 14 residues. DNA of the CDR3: TGTGCCATCCGGCCCGCGGGAAACTCCAATGAGCAGTTCTTC. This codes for CAIRPAGNSNEQFF.